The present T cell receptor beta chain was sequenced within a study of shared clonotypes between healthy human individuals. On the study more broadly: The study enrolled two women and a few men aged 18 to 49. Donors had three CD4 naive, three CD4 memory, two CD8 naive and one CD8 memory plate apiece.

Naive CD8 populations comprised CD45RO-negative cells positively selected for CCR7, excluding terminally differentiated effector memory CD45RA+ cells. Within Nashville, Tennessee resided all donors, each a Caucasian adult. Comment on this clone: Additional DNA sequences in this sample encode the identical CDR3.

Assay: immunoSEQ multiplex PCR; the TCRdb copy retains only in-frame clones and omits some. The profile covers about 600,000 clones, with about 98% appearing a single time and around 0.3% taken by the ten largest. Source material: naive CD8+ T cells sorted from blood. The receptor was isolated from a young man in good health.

CDR3 sequence (DNA): TGTGCCAGCAGTTTAGGATTATACACCGGGGAGCTGTTTTTT. It specifies CASSLGLYTGELFF. This sequence joins TRBV27 and TRBJ2-2; D gene unclear. This CDR3 has 14 amino acids. CDR1 is MNHEY, CDR2 SMNVEV, per germline (reference sequence). Trimming removed 2 bases at V and 3 bases at J, with 7 bases between.